The 27 T cell receptor beta chains reported below all come from one sample, sequenced in a study of monozygotic twins with inflammatory bowel disease. No DNA is given; TCRdb re-called the 5' RACE reads and lists each CDR3 protein once. The sample's table shows roughly 200,000 distinct CDR3 sequences. The sequenced sample was blood. These receptors all come from a human donor with ulcerative colitis or Crohn's disease, or a healthy co-twin of an affected twin (not recorded which).

This chain uses TRBV5-1 with TRBJ2-7; no DNA is available, so the TRBD1 call from TCRdb remains unchecked. The CDR3 loop spans 13 amino acids. The germline V gene encodes CDR1 SGHRS and CDR2 YFSETQ. CDR3 sequence: CASSSGQLYEQYF.

The chain employs TRBV7-8 and TRBJ2-1; TCRdb indicates TRBD2, and absent DNA this call remains unverified. CDR1 and CDR2 from the germline V gene are SGHVS and FQNEAQ. The CDR3 is made up of 15 amino acids. CDR3 sequence: CASSLTSAPYNEQFF.

This chain joins TRBV6-5 and TRBJ2-7; the D call from TCRdb, TRBD2, cannot be confirmed without DNA. The CDR3 covers 13 residues. The germline CDR1 and CDR2 sequences are MNHEY and SVGAGI. CDR3 sequence reads: CASSYEGAYEQYF.

The gene calls are TRBV18 and TRBJ2-6. The CDR3 spans 15 residues. CDR1 is KGHSH and CDR2 is LQKENI in the germline V gene. The CDR3 protein is CASSPGASGANVLTF.

This chain links TRBV5-1 with TRBJ2-1; without DNA, the TCRdb call of TRBD2 cannot be checked. Germline lookup yields CDR1 SGHRS and CDR2 YFSETQ. The CDR3 length is 16 residues. This CDR3 reads CASSLSTTVIDNEQFF. The complete variable domain, with remaining parts taken from reference TRBV5-1 and TRBJ2-1, reads KAGVTQTPRYLIKTRGQQVTLSCSPISGHRSVSWYQQTPGQGLQFLFEYFSETQRNKGNFPGRFSGRQFSNSRSEMNVSTLELGDSALYLCASSLSTTVIDNEQFFGPGTRLTVL.

The J gene is TRBJ2-4, the V gene TRBV29-1. Germline V gene data show CDR1 as SQVTM and CDR2 as ANQGSEA. The CDR3 loop spans 14 amino acids. The CDR3 loop reads CSVVEQLNKNIQYF.

The chain has TRBV20-1 and TRBJ2-3. Germline lookup yields CDR1 DFQATT and CDR2 SNEGSKA (reference sequence). CDR3 size: 13 residues. The CDR3 loop reads CSARGTHADTQYF.

The chain links TRBV6-1 to TRBJ2-3. Germline V gives CDR1 MNHNS, CDR2 SASEGT. CDR3 length equals 15 residues. This CDR3 is CASRLRSLGTDTQYF.

The chain employs TRBV12-3 or TRBV12-4 and TRBJ2-1; lacking DNA, the TRBD1 call made by TCRdb goes unchecked. CDR3 length: 14 residues. The CDR3: CASSHPGAYNEQFF.

The CDR3 spells CASSYSDTSYNEQFF. V is TRBV5-4 and J is TRBJ2-1. The germline V gene encodes CDR1 SGHNT and CDR2 YYREEE (reference sequence). The CDR3 has 15 residues.

The V call is TRBV4-2, the J call TRBJ2-4; absent DNA, TCRdb's TRBD2 call cannot be checked. Germline values: CDR1 LGHNA, CDR2 YNFKEQ. The CDR3 contains 17 residues. The CDR3 sequence: CASSRNLGGSDKNIQYF.

J is TRBJ2-3 and V is TRBV20-1; TCRdb designates TRBD1, a call that cannot be tested without DNA. There are 16 residues in the CDR3. The germline CDR1 and CDR2 sequences are DFQATT and SNEGSKA (reference sequence). The CDR3 here is CSAPLFGGSSTDTQYF.

This chain connects TRBV9 to TRBJ2-7; absent DNA, TCRdb's TRBD2 call cannot be checked. The CDR3 runs to 15 residues. In germline, CDR1 is SGDLS, CDR2 YYNGEE. The CDR3 protein is CASSPGGLSIYEQYF.

The chain is built from TRBV9 and TRBJ1-1; the D call from TCRdb, TRBD1, cannot be confirmed without DNA. The CDR3 length is 16 residues. Per germline, CDR1 SGDLS and CDR2 YYNGEE. The CDR3 is CASSVSIATDKTEAFF.

The rearrangement uses TRBV29-1 and TRBJ2-7. CDR1 is SQVTM and CDR2 is ANQGSEA in the germline V gene. This CDR3 spans 11 amino acids. CDR3 residues: CSVENLAEQYF.

The CDR3 region is CASSLRREVYNEQFF. The chain recombines TRBV7-3 with TRBJ2-1; the TCRdb D gene call, TRBD2, has no DNA to confirm it. The germline CDR1 and CDR2 sequences are SGHTA and FQGTGA. The CDR3 has 15 residues.

The chain's CDR3 is CASSDIAGETDTQYF. The chain uses TRBV5-1 and TRBJ2-3; TCRdb returns TRBD2, unconfirmable since there is no DNA. The CDR3 length is 15 residues. Germline assignment: CDR1 SGHRS and CDR2 YFSETQ. Supplemented by reference TRBV5-1 and TRBJ2-3, the full variable domain reads KAGVTQTPRYLIKTRGQQVTLSCSPISGHRSVSWYQQTPGQGLQFLFEYFSETQRNKGNFPGRFSGRQFSNSRSEMNVSTLELGDSALYLCASSDIAGETDTQYFGPGTRLTVL.

The chain combines TRBV12-3 or TRBV12-4 with TRBJ1-1; with no DNA, the TCRdb D assignment of TRBD1 cannot be verified. CDR3 length: 16 residues. The CDR3 loop reads CASRNGGGRDNTEAFF.

The chain joins TRBV28 to TRBJ2-7; TCRdb reports TRBD1, a call that lacks DNA to check it against. This CDR3 has 15 residues. Per the germline V gene, CDR1 is MDHEN and CDR2 is SYDVKM. This CDR3 reads CASSLALTRPGEQYF.

The rearrangement joins TRBV7-9 to TRBJ1-5. The CDR3 runs to 13 residues. The germline V gene has CDR1 SEHNR and CDR2 FQNEAQ (reference sequence). This CDR3 is CASSLRSNQPQHF.

The chain has TRBV15 and TRBJ1-5; the D gene TCRdb calls, TRBD1, cannot be checked with no DNA. Germline V gene lookup returns CDR1 LNHNV and CDR2 YYDKDF (reference sequence). This CDR3 comprises 16 residues. The CDR3: CATSRGHQGGTTIAHF.

The chain uses TRBV20-1 and TRBJ2-1. From germline, CDR1 is DFQATT and CDR2 SNEGSKA (reference sequence). The CDR3 sequence is 13 residues long. The CDR3: CSAREGLYNEQFF.

The rearrangement links TRBV13 to TRBJ2-2; TCRdb indicates TRBD1, and absent DNA this call remains unverified. The CDR3 totals 15 residues. Germline V gene sequence: CDR1 PRHDT, CDR2 FYEKMQ (reference sequence). This chain's CDR3 is CASSLEYRVNGELFF.

This CDR3 is CASSFLGSYEQYF. This chain connects TRBV5-1 to TRBJ2-7. In germline, CDR1 is SGHRS, CDR2 YFSETQ. CDR3 length equals 13 residues.

This chain links TRBV20-1 with TRBJ1-1. The germline gives CDR1 DFQATT, CDR2 SNEGSKA (reference sequence). The CDR3 runs 15 residues. CDR3 sequence reads: CSASSQTVVNTEAFF.

The J gene is TRBJ1-5, the V gene TRBV12-3 or TRBV12-4; as DNA is missing, the TRBD1 call by TCRdb cannot be tested. This CDR3 has 14 amino acids. The CDR3 sequence is CASSLRQINQPQHF.

The chain employs TRBV7-2 and TRBJ2-4; TCRdb indicates TRBD1, and absent DNA this call remains unverified. The V gene's germline CDR1 is SGHTA and CDR2 FQGNSA. This CDR3 is 16 amino acids long. The CDR3 here is CASSSRGLLAKNIQYF.